Sequencing of this T cell receptor beta chain was carried out in a study of blood T cell repertoires in COVID-19. Assay used: immunoSEQ multiplex PCR; TCRdb lists only in-frame clones, some missing. The data hold 200,000 to 250,000 clones, with 75% to 85% observed a single time. V was cut by 4 bases and J by 2 bases, with 9 bases left in between. The length of the CDR3 is 13 residues. Per the germline V gene, CDR1 is LNHNV and CDR2 is YYDKDF (reference sequence). Material: peripheral blood. This clonotype was sampled from a woman aged 45-59 years with acute or convalescent COVID-19. The chain carries TRBV15 and TRBJ2-7; D unclear. Written as DNA, the CDR3 is TGTGCCACCAGCAATCAATACACCTACGAGCAGTACTTC. Translated, it gives CATSNQYTYEQYF.